Shown below are 27 T cell receptor beta chains from a single sample sequenced in a study of neurological immune-mediated disorders. TCRdb processed the 5' RACE reads anew with MiXCR; each CDR3 protein has one entry. The profile shows about 39,000 distinct CDR3 sequences, 6% to 7.5% of them singletons. The sequenced sample was CD4+ T cells from blood. The receptors originated from a man aged 45-60 years in good health.

This clonotype was counted at least ten times. The chain recombines TRBV12-5 with TRBJ2-3, with D possibly being TRBD2 (5 bases). V dropped 7 bases and J dropped 2 bases, with 10 bases sitting between them. CDR3 length: 13 amino acids. In germline, CDR1 is LGHNT, CDR2 FRNRAP. CDR3 nucleotides: TGTGCTAGTGCGACGGGAAACACAGATACGCAGTATTTT. Encoded protein: CASATGNTDTQYF.

At least ten counts were recorded for this clonotype. This chain joins TRBV20-1 and TRBJ2-3, with TRBD2 as a possible D gene (5 bases). The length of the CDR3 is 13 residues. CDR1 and CDR2 from the germline V gene are DFQATT and SNEGSKA (reference sequence). V dropped 6 bases and J dropped 3 bases, with 13 bases sitting between them. The CDR3 DNA reads TGCAGTGCGGTGGCGGGCGGGACAGATACGCAGTATTTT. Its translation is CSAVAGGTDTQYF.

This clonotype was counted many times. The chain joins TRBV20-1 to TRBJ2-7, with 8 bases lining up with TRBD1. Germline V gene data show CDR1 as DFQATT and CDR2 as SNEGSKA (reference sequence). The CDR3 totals 14 residues. V lost 4 bases to trimming and J lost 6 bases; unmatched junction nucleotides: 11. The CDR3 sequence is CSAKSQGAQGEQYF. DNA of the CDR3: TGCAGTGCTAAGAGTCAGGGGGCCCAAGGCGAGCAGTACTTC.

This clonotype was counted many times. The V call is TRBV20-1, the J call TRBJ1-5; D call uncertain. Looked up from germline, CDR1 is DFQATT and CDR2 is SNEGSKA (reference sequence). This CDR3 has 12 amino acids. V was cut by 3 bases and J by 6 bases, with 9 bases left in between. CDR3 DNA sequence: TGCAGTGCTAGTATGGCAGGTCAGCCCCAGCATTTT. Its translation is CSASMAGQPQHF.

This clonotype was picked up many times. The chain employs TRBV5-1 and TRBJ2-3; 12 bases map to TRBD2. V shed 4 bases and J 2 bases; nucleotides not matched to a gene: 5. Germline CDR1 is SGHRS and CDR2 is YFSETQ. The CDR3 runs to 16 residues. Here the CDR3 DNA reads TGCGCCAGCAGCCCCGGGACTAGCGGGCACACAGATACGCAGTATTTT. Translated: CASSPGTSGHTDTQYF.

This clonotype was seen at least ten times. The V gene is TRBV29-1, the J gene TRBJ2-1; D is perhaps TRBD1 (7 bases). The CDR3 sequence is 14 residues long. Germline V gene lookup returns CDR1 SQVTM and CDR2 ANQGSEA. V lost 4 bases to trimming and J lost 6 bases, with 16 bases between them. This CDR3 is CSVVRTQGGNEQFF. The DNA of the CDR3 is TGCAGCGTTGTTAGGACTCAGGGGGGCAATGAGCAGTTCTTC.

This clonotype came up a few times. CDR3 sequence: CAISVSGQGFYEQYF. CDR3 in DNA: TGTGCCATCAGCGTGAGCGGACAGGGTTTCTACGAGCAGTACTTC. The chain uses TRBV10-3 and TRBJ2-7; 8 positions match TRBD1. This CDR3 spans 15 amino acids. Trimming at V came to 6 bases and at J to 3 bases, leaving 10 bases not matched to a gene. Germline V gives CDR1 ENHRY, CDR2 SYGVKD.

This clonotype was seen ten or more times. J is TRBJ2-1 and V is TRBV20-1; TRBD1 or TRBD2 may be the D gene (5 bases each). In germline, CDR1 is DFQATT, CDR2 SNEGSKA (reference sequence). The CDR3 extends over 16 amino acids. V lost 6 bases, J lost 4 bases, and 22 bases lay in between. The CDR3 is CSALEGIKARYNEQFF. The DNA for the CDR3 is TGCAGTGCCCTAGAGGGGATTAAAGCCCGTTACAATGAGCAGTTCTTC.

This clonotype was seen ten or more times. This chain connects TRBV20-1 to TRBJ2-1; D unresolved. Germline CDR1 and CDR2: DFQATT and SNEGSKA (reference sequence). The CDR3 spans 12 residues. With 3 bases removed from V and 5 bases from J, the gap between germline ends came to 8 bases. The CDR3: CSASRINNEQFF. The CDR3 DNA reads TGCAGTGCTAGTAGGATTAACAATGAGCAGTTCTTC.

This clonotype has a count of ten or more. The V gene is TRBV10-3, the J gene TRBJ2-5; perhaps TRBD1 as D (5 bases). The CDR3 consists of 13 residues. V was clipped by 4 bases and J by 0 bases, with 6 bases between them. Germline assignment: CDR1 ENHRY and CDR2 SYGVKD. For the CDR3, the DNA is TGTGCCATCAGTGCAGGGTACCAAGAGACCCAGTACTTC. This translates into CAISAGYQETQYF.

This clonotype was recorded many times. The genes are TRBV20-1 and TRBJ2-2, with TRBD2 identical over 9 bases. Looked up from germline, CDR1 is DFQATT and CDR2 is SNEGSKA (reference sequence). V dropped 3 bases and J dropped 6; count of bases not matched to a gene: 11. The CDR3 consists of 16 residues. Written as DNA, the CDR3 is TGCAGTGCTAGTTTAGCGGGAGTGGTGGGGGCCGGGGAGCTGTTTTTT. Translation: CSASLAGVVGAGELFF.

This clonotype occurred many times. The rearrangement links TRBV5-5 to TRBJ2-6, with no clear D. CDR1 is SGHKS, CDR2 YYEKEE, per germline (reference sequence). Trimming removed 4 bases at V and 3 bases at J, with 14 bases between. CDR3 length: 16 residues. CDR3 sequence reads: CASSPSQGLGANVLTF. CDR3 bases: TGTGCCAGCAGCCCCTCTCAAGGGCTTGGGGCCAACGTCCTGACTTTC.

This clonotype was seen at least ten times. The chain carries TRBV7-2 and TRBJ2-7; D may be TRBD1 or TRBD2 (5 bases each). The germline gives CDR1 SGHTA, CDR2 FQGNSA. There are 15 residues in the CDR3. Trimming cost V 3 bases and J 2 bases, with 14 bases left between them. The CDR3 loop is CASSLTGTVTYEQYF. CDR3 nucleotide sequence: TGTGCCAGCAGCTTGACCGGGACGGTCACCTACGAGCAGTACTTC.

This clonotype was counted many times. J is TRBJ2-7 and V is TRBV12-3 or TRBV12-4; no clear D gene. Trimming pared 3 bases from V and 3 bases from J, leaving 3 bases between. The CDR3 is 11 amino acids. This chain's CDR3 is CASSFLYEQYF. In nucleotides, the CDR3 is TGTGCCAGCAGTTTCCTCTACGAGCAGTACTTC.

This clonotype has a count of ten or more. The rearrangement joins TRBV7-2 to TRBJ1-5; tentatively, D is TRBD1 (5 bases). This CDR3 region has 15 residues. The germline CDR1 and CDR2 sequences are SGHTA and FQGNSA. V was shortened by 3 bases and J by 0 bases, with 9 bases between the two germline ends. The CDR3: CASSLGPSSNQPQHF. Here the CDR3 DNA reads TGTGCCAGCAGCTTGGGGCCCTCTAGCAATCAGCCCCAGCATTTT.

This clonotype was detected once. V usage is TRBV7-2 and J usage is TRBJ1-5, with a possible D match to TRBD1 (5 bases). CDR3 length: 15 residues. The V end was cut by 4 bases, the J end by 7 bases, with 17 bases between. The germline gives CDR1 SGHTA, CDR2 FQGNSA. The chain's CDR3 is CASSYTGTIEQPQHF. The DNA for the CDR3 is TGTGCCAGCAGCTATACCGGGACGATAGAGCAGCCCCAGCATTTT. The full variable domain, completed using reference TRBV7-2 and TRBJ1-5, is GAGVSQSPSNKVTEKGKDVELRCDPISGHTALYWYRQSLGQGLEFLIYFQGNSAPDKSGLPSDRFSAERTGGSVSTLTIQRTQQEDSAVYLCASSYTGTIEQPQHFGDGTRLSIL.

This clonotype was seen repeatedly, ten times or more. V gene TRBV20-1 combines with J gene TRBJ1-6, with D tentatively TRBD1 (6 bases). The CDR3 is made up of 15 amino acids. The V gene lost 1 base and the J gene lost 7 bases, with 14 bases spanning the gap. The germline gives CDR1 DFQATT, CDR2 SNEGSKA (reference sequence). As DNA, the CDR3 is TGCAGTGCTAGAGGCGGATACAGGGCAAATTCACCCCTCCACTTT. It is translated as CSARGGYRANSPLHF.

This clonotype has at least ten counts. The V call is TRBV5-1, the J call TRBJ1-1; TRBD1 might be the D (6 bases). CDR3 length equals 17 residues. CDR1 SGHRS and CDR2 YFSETQ come from the germline V gene. Trimming shortened V by 0 bases and J by 0 bases, and 15 bases separated the two germline ends. CDR3 in amino acids: CASSLEGGGLMNTEAFF. CDR3 sequence (DNA): TGCGCCAGCAGCTTGGAGGGCGGGGGGCTGATGAACACTGAAGCTTTCTTT.

This clonotype appeared many times. The chain links TRBV19 to TRBJ2-1; 7 bases line up with TRBD2. CDR1 LNHDA and CDR2 SQIVND come from the germline V gene (reference sequence). The J segment lost 9 bases and the V segment lost 4 bases, leaving 12 bases of the junction unmatched. This CDR3 is 15 amino acids long. CDR3 sequence (DNA): TGTGCCAGTAGTACAGCGGGATCCAGGTCGGGTGAGCAGTTCTTC. It translates to CASSTAGSRSGEQFF.

This clonotype was seen at least ten times. This chain joins TRBV5-4 and TRBJ2-7; weak D call: TRBD1 (6 bases). The CDR3 runs to 16 residues. From germline, CDR1 is SGHNT and CDR2 YYREEE (reference sequence). V gave up 4 bases and J gave up 2 bases, with 19 bases separating them. CDR3: CASSHPPGTSAYEQYF. The CDR3 DNA sequence: TGTGCCAGCAGCCATCCTCCCGGGACAAGTGCCTACGAGCAGTACTTC.

This clonotype was seen many times. The J gene is TRBJ2-7, the V gene TRBV7-2; D tentatively reads TRBD1 or TRBD2 (5 bases each). The CDR3 has 15 residues. Germline V CDR1 and CDR2: SGHTA, FQGNSA. V lost 3 bases and J lost 4, with 16 bases in between. The CDR3 DNA reads as TGTGCCAGCAGCTTGGGGGACGGCGGACTTTACGAGCAGTACTTC. This translates into CASSLGDGGLYEQYF.

This clonotype was picked up many times. This chain uses TRBV6-1 with TRBJ1-6; 8 nucleotides align to TRBD1. Per the germline V gene, CDR1 is MNHNS and CDR2 is SASEGT. The junction had 7 bases not matched to a gene; V was cut back by 8 bases and J by 7 bases. The CDR3 runs 14 residues. This CDR3 is CASLQGDVNSPLHF. The DNA for the CDR3 is TGTGCCAGCCTACAGGGGGACGTAAATTCACCCCTCCACTTT.

At least ten counts were recorded for this clonotype. This rearrangement joins TRBV5-1 to TRBJ2-5; D is undetermined. The V end lost 1 base, the J end lost 0 bases, and 13 bases lay between the germline ends. The CDR3 spans 16 residues. CDR1 and CDR2 from the germline V gene are SGHRS and YFSETQ. This CDR3 is CASSLRSGRYQETQYF. The CDR3 DNA sequence: TGCGCCAGCAGCTTGAGGAGTGGACGGTACCAAGAGACCCAGTACTTC.

The table lists this clonotype with many counts. The chain combines TRBV20-1 with TRBJ2-2; the match to TRBD2 covers 10 bases. The germline gives CDR1 DFQATT, CDR2 SNEGSKA (reference sequence). The V gene end was trimmed by 2 bases and the J gene end by 5 bases; junction bases not matched to a gene: 17. The CDR3 spans 19 residues. CDR3 in amino acids: CSARSPGGAGGPSTGELFF. The CDR3 bases are TGCAGTGCTAGATCCCCCGGGGGAGCGGGAGGGCCGAGTACCGGGGAGCTGTTTTTT.

This clonotype was detected ten times or more. The rearrangement joins TRBV12-3 or TRBV12-4 to TRBJ2-2; D is undetermined. V shed 6 bases and J shed 0 bases, with 8 bases lying between them. The CDR3 covers 14 residues. In DNA, the CDR3 is TGTGCCAGCAGGTCGATTACGAACACCGGGGAGCTGTTTTTT. It is translated as CASRSITNTGELFF.

This clonotype was seen repeatedly, ten times or more. The chain recombines TRBV6-2 or TRBV6-3 with TRBJ2-1; 8 bases align to TRBD2. From germline, CDR1 is MNHEY and CDR2 SVGEGT. V was pared by 0 bases and J by 5 bases, with 12 bases of the junction left unmatched. The CDR3 spans 18 residues. DNA for the CDR3: TGTGCCAGCAGTTACTCCACCGCCCCGGGGCGGGAGGACAATGAGCAGTTCTTC. It codes for CASSYSTAPGREDNEQFF.

This clonotype came up many times. The gene calls are TRBV7-2 and TRBJ2-3, with a tentative D call TRBD1 (5 bases). The CDR3 covers 13 residues. Per the germline V gene, CDR1 is SGHTA and CDR2 is FQGNSA. V was shortened by 3 bases and J by 4 bases, with 8 bases between the two germline ends. The CDR3 coding sequence is TGTGCCAGCAGCTTCCAGGGCGCAGATACGCAGTATTTT. Its protein product is CASSFQGADTQYF.